This T cell receptor beta chain was identified during a study of cytomegalovirus exposure and HLA in healthy donors. Of note for this clone: Antigen specificity is unknown.

PCR primers comprised 60 Vbeta and 13 Jbeta primers. Sequencing was performed with immunoSEQ multiplex PCR; in TCRdb, only in-frame clones are kept and a portion is missing. Of 150,000 or so clones listed, 81% were seen once; the top ten hold approximately 1.2%. The length of the CDR3 is 13 residues. With 6 bases removed from V and 2 bases from J, the gap between germline ends came to 11 bases. CDR1 is MNHNS and CDR2 is SASEGT in the germline V gene. Regarding the study as a whole: TRBV6-2, TRBV6-3 and other indistinguishable V segments were excluded. Across donors, sequencing depth was assumed by presence/absence analyses to be roughly uniform. A later analysis found common viral pathogens apparently linked to several of the most significant clusters.

V usage is TRBV6-1 and J usage is TRBJ2-7; possible D gene TRBD1, 6 bases. Sequenced input: PBMCs. The TCR sequence derives from a man aged 50 to 59 in good health and CMV-seropositive. CDR3 sequence: CASSLGHPYEQYF. CDR3 nucleotides: TGTGCCAGCAGCCTGGGACACCCCTACGAGCAGTACTTC.